This TCR beta chain was recovered during a study of T cell responses to AZD1222 COVID-19 vaccine. Study at large: Second-dose intervals near 4 or 12 weeks were combined.

The method was immunoSEQ multiplex PCR; TCRdb's version includes in-frame clones alone and lacks a portion of them. The sample includes 130,000 to 150,000 clones, about nine tenths of them seen just once. The CDR3 runs to 16 residues. Germline-derived CDR1 and CDR2 are SGHTA and FQGTGA. V gave up 5 bases and J gave up 0 bases, with 16 bases separating them. Sequencing used peripheral blood, obtained on day 0 of AZD1222 vaccination. This sequence was found in an adult in good health. The chain uses TRBV7-3 and TRBJ1-1; a weak D match, TRBD1 (6 bases). The CDR3 loop is CASSPSFTGLNTEAFF. In DNA form, the CDR3 reads TGTGCCAGCAGCCCGAGTTTTACAGGGTTGAACACTGAAGCTTTCTTT. The entire variable domain, with the rest obtained from reference TRBV7-3 and TRBJ1-1, is as follows: GAGVSQTPSNKVTEKGKYVELRCDPISGHTALYWYRQSLGQGPEFLIYFQGTGAADDSGLPNDRFFAVRPEGSVSTLKIQRTERGDSAVYLCASSPSFTGLNTEAFFGQGTRLTVV.